The clone carrying this TCR beta chain was counted ten times or more. A much bigger clone sits one base away, suggesting this may be a read error. The investigators amplified TCR beta CDR3 regions from RNA transcripts. HTBI primers drove first-round RT-PCR of the TCR CDR3. MiXCR, applied by TCRdb to the multiplex PCR reads, yields one record per CDR3 protein. This sample carries under 30,000 distinct CDR3 sequences, 45% to 55% of them seen once, and the ten largest clones take around 23%. The CDR3 is 13 amino acids. Germline lookup yields CDR1 MDHEN and CDR2 SYDVKM. After removal of 6 bases from V and 2 bases from J, the junction contained 3 bases not matched to a gene. The source of the sample is a study of T cells in Graves' hyperthyroidism and ophthalmopathy.

The V and J genes are TRBV28 and TRBJ1-2, with 7 bases fitting TRBD1. The receptor was isolated from a woman aged 40 to 50 with Graves' hyperthyroidism that later progressed to Graves' ophthalmopathy. The source material was blood. The CDR3 DNA sequence: TGTGCCAGCAGACCACAGGGGAACTATGGCTACACCTTC. Amino acids: CASRPQGNYGYTF.